These 10 T cell receptor beta chains originate from one sample sequenced in a study of blood T cell repertoires in COVID-19 (TCRdb year 2020). Library construction relied on the immunoSEQ multiplex PCR assay. TCRdb carries this immuneACCESS record with in-frame sequences only. Its versions omit some clonotypes, under half of them owing to an unresolved V gene in the studies checked, with the rest unexplained. For this sample the table gives under 250,000 clones, of which 85% to 90% were detected only once. Clones ranked in the top ten supply around 10% of the sample. Sequencing was carried out using peripheral blood. Receptors originate from a man aged 50 to 59 with COVID-19, enrolled during active disease.

J is TRBJ2-1 and V is TRBV2, with 10 bases identical to TRBD1. After removal of 6 bases from V and 13 bases from J, the junction contained 6 bases not matched to a gene. Germline V gene lookup returns CDR1 SNHLY and CDR2 FYNNEI. The CDR3 has 12 amino acids. The chain's CDR3 is CASRFDRGPQFF. In DNA, the CDR3 is TGTGCCAGCAGGTTTGACAGGGGGCCCCAGTTCTTC.

The chain employs TRBV6-1 and TRBJ1-2, with a weak D call TRBD1 (6 bases). The germline gives CDR1 MNHNS, CDR2 SASEGT. The length of the CDR3 is 14 residues. With 3 bases removed from V and 4 bases from J, the gap between germline ends came to 12 bases. The chain's CDR3 is CASSDWGQGYGYTF. The CDR3 coding sequence is TGTGCCAGCAGTGATTGGGGGCAGGGCTATGGCTACACCTTC.

In this sample, this clone turned up once. The chain recombines TRBV19 with TRBJ2-7, with 10 bases lining up with TRBD2. J was trimmed by 5 bases and V by 3 bases; bases with no gene match: 4. Germline V gives CDR1 LNHDA, CDR2 SQIVND (reference sequence). The CDR3 is made up of 14 amino acids. The CDR3 loop is CASSIFTSGDEQYF. The DNA for the CDR3 is TGTGCCAGTAGTATTTTTACTAGCGGGGACGAGCAGTACTTC.

The CDR3 sequence is CASSTGTGSNQPQHF. CDR3 sequence (DNA): TGCGCCAGCAGTACCGGGACAGGGAGCAATCAGCCCCAGCATTTT. The V gene is TRBV5-1, the J gene TRBJ1-5; TRBD1 matches at 9 bases. The V gene's germline CDR1 is SGHRS and CDR2 YFSETQ. The trim removed 5 bases at V and 1 base at J, leaving 4 bases unmatched. The CDR3 is 15 residues long.

The chain couples TRBV2 to TRBJ2-7, with TRBD1 matching over 8 bases. This CDR3 region has 14 residues. V lost 6 bases, J lost 6 bases, and 10 bases stayed unmatched. CDR1 is SNHLY and CDR2 is FYNNEI in the germline V gene. DNA for the CDR3: TGTGCCAGCAGACCTCAGGGGGCTTCCATCGAGCAGTACTTC. Translating gives CASRPQGASIEQYF.

The CDR3 loop is CASSRTGGFTGELFF. In DNA form, the CDR3 reads TGTGCCAGTAGTAGGACAGGGGGCTTTACCGGGGAGCTGTTTTTT. This chain joins TRBV19 and TRBJ2-2; 11 bases align to TRBD1. CDR1 is LNHDA and CDR2 is SQIVND in the germline V gene (reference sequence). V shed 4 bases and J 5 bases; nucleotides not matched to a gene: 3. This CDR3 contains 15 residues. Combining the CDR3 with reference TRBV19 and TRBJ2-2 gives the whole variable domain DGGITQSPKYLFRKEGQNVTLSCEQNLNHDAMYWYRQDPGQGLRLIYYSQIVNDFQKGDIAEGYSVSREKKESFPLTVTSAQKNPTAFYLCASSRTGGFTGELFFGEGSRLTVL.

The rearrangement joins TRBV30 to TRBJ1-4, with 7 bases fitting TRBD1. There are 14 residues in the CDR3. Germline V gene data show CDR1 as GTSNPN and CDR2 as SVGIG (reference sequence). Germline trimming cut 3 bases from V and 8 bases from J; bases unmatched to any gene: 9. The CDR3 nucleotides are TGTGCCTGGAGCAAGACAGGGCAATCAGAAAAACTGTTTTTT. This translates into CAWSKTGQSEKLFF. The full variable domain, its missing parts supplied by reference TRBV30 and TRBJ1-4, is SQTIHQWPATLVQPVGSPLSLECTVEGTSNPNLYWYRQAAGRGLQLLFYSVGIGQISSEVPQNLSASRPQDRQFILSSKKLLLSDSGFYLCAWSKTGQSEKLFFGSGTQLSVL.

J is TRBJ2-1 and V is TRBV3-1 (or the pseudogene TRBV3-2); possibly TRBD1 for D (5 bases). The CDR3 sequence is 15 residues long. CDR1 and CDR2 (germline): LGHDT, YNNKEL (reference sequence). V was pared by 1 base and J by 3 bases, with 10 bases between. Here the CDR3 reads CASSQALQGYNEQFF. The CDR3 DNA reads TGTGCCAGCAGCCAAGCCCTCCAGGGCTACAATGAGCAGTTCTTC.

The table lists this clone with a few counts. The genes are TRBV5-6 and TRBJ2-2, with D unresolved. This CDR3 comprises 14 residues. CDR1 is SGHDT and CDR2 is YYEEEE in the germline V gene. Trimming removed 5 bases at V and 1 base at J, with 9 bases between. The CDR3 sequence: CASSPAMNTGELFF. The CDR3 DNA reads TGTGCCAGCAGTCCCGCTATGAACACCGGGGAGCTGTTTTTT.

CDR3 DNA sequence: TGTGCCAGCAGGGAGGACCGGAGGGGGCCTGAAGCTTTCTTT. Its protein is CASREDRRGPEAFF. This chain uses TRBV2 with TRBJ1-1; 7 bases line up with TRBD1. CDR3 size: 14 residues. V dropped 6 bases and J dropped 6; count of bases not matched to a gene: 10. Germline loops: CDR1 SNHLY, CDR2 FYNNEI.